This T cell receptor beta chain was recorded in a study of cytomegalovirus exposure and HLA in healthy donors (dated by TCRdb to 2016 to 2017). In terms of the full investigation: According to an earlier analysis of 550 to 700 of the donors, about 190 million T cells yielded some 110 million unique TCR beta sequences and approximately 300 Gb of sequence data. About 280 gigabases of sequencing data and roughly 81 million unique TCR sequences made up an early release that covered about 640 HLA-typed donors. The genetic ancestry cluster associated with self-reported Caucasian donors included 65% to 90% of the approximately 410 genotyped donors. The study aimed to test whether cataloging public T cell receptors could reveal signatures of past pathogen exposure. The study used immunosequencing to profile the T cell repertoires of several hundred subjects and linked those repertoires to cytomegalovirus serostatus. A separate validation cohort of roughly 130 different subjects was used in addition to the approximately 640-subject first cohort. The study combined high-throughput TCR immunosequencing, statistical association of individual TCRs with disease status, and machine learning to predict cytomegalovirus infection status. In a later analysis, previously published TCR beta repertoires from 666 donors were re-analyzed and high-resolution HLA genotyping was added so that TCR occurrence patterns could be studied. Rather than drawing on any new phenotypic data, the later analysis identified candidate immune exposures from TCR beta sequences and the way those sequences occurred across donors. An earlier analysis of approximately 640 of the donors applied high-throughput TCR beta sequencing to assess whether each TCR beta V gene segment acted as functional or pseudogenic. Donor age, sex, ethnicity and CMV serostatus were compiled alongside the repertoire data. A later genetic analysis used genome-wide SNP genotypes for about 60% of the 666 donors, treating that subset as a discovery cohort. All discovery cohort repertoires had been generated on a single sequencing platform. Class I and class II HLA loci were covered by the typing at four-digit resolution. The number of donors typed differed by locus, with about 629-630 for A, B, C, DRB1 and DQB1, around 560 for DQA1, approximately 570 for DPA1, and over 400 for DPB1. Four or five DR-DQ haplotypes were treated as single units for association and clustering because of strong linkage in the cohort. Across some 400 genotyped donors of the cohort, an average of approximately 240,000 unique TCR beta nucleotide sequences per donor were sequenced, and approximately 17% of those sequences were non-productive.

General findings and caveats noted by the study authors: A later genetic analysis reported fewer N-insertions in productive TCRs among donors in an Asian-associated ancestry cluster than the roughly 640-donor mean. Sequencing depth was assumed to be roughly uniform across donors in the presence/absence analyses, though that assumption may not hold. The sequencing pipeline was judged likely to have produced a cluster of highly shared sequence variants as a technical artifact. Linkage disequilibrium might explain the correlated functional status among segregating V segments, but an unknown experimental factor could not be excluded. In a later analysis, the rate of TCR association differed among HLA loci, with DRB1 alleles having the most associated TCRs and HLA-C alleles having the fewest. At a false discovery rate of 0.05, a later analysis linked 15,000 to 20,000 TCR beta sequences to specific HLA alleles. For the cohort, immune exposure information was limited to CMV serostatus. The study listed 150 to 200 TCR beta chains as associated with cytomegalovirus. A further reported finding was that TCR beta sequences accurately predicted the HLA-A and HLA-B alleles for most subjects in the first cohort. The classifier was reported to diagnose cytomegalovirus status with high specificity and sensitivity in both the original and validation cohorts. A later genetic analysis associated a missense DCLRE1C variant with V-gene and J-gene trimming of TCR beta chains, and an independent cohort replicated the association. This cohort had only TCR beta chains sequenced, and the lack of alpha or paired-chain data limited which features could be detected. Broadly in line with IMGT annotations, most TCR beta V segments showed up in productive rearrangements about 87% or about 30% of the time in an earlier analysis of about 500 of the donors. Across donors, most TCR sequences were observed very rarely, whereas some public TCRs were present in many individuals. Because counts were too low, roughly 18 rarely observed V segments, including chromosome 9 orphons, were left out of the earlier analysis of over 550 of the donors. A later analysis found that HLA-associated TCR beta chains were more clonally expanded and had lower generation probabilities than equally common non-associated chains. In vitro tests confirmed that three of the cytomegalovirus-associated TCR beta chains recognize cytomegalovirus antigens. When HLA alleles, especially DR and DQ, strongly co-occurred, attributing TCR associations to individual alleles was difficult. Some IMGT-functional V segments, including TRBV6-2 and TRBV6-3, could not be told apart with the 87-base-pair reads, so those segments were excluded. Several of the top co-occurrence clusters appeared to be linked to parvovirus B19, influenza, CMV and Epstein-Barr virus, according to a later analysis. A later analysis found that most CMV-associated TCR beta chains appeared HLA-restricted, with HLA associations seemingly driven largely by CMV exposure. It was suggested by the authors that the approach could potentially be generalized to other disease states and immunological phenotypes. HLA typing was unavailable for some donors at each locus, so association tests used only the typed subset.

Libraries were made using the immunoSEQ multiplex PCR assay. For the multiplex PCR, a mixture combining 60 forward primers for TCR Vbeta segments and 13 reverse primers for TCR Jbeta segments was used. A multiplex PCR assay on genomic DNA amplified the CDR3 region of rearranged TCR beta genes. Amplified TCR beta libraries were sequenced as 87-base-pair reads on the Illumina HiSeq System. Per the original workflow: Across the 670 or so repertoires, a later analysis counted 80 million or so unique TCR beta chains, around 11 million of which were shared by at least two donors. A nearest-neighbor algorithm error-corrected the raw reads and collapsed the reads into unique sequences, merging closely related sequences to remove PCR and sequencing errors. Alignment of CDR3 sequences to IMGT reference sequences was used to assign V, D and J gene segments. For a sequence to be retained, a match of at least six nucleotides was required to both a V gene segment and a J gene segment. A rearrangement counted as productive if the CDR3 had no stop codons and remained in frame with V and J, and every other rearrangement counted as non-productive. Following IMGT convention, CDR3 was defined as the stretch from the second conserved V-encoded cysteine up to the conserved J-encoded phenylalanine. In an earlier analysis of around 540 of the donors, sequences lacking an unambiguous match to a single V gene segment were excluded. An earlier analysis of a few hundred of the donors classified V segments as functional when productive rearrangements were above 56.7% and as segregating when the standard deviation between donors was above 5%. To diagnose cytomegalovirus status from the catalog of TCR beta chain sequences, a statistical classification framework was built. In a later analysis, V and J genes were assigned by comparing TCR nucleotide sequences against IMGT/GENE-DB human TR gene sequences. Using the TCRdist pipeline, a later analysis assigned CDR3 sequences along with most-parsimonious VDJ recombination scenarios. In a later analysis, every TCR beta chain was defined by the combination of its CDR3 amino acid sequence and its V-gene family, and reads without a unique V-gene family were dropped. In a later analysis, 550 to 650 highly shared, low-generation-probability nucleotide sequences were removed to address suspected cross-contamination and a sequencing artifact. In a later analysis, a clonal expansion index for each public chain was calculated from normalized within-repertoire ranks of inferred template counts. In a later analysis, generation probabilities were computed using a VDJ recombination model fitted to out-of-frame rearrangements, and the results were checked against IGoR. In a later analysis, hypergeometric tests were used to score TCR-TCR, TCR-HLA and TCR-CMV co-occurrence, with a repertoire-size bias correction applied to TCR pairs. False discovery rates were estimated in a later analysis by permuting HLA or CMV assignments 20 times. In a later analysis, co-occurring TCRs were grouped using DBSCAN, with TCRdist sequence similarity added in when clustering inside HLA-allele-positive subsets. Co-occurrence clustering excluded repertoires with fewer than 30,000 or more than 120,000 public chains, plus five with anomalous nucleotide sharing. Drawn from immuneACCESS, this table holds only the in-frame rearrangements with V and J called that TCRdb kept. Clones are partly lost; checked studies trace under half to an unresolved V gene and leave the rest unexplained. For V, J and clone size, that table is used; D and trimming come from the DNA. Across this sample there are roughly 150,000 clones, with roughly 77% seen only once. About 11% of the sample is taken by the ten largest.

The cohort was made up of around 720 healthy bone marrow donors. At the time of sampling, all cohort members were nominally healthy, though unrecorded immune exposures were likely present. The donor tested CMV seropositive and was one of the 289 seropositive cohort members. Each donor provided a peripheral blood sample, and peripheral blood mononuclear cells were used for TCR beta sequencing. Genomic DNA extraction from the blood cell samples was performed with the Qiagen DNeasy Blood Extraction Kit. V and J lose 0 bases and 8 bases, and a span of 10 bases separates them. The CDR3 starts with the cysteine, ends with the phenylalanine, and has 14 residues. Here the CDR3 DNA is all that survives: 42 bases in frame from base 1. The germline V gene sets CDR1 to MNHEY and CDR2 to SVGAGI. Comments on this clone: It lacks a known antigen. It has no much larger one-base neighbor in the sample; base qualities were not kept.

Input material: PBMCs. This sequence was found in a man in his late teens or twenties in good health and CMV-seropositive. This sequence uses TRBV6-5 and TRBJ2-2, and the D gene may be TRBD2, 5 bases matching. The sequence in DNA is TGTGCCAGCAGTTACTCCGCGCCGGGGGGGGAGCTGTTTTTT. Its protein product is CASSYSAPGGELFF.